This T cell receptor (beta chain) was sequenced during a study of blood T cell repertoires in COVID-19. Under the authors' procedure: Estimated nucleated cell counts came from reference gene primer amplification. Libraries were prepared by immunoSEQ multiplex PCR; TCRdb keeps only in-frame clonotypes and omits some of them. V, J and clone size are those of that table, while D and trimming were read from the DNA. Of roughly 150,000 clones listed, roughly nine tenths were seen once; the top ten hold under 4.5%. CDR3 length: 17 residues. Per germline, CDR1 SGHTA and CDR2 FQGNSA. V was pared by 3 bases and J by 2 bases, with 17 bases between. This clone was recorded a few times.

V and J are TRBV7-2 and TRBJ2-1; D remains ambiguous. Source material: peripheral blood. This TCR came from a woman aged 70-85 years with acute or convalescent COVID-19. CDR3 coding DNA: TGTGCCAGCAGCTTGGGTAATCAGGCCAGAACCTACAATGAGCAGTTCTTC. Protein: CASSLGNQARTYNEQFF. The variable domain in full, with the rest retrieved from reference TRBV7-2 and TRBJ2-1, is GAGVSQSPSNKVTEKGKDVELRCDPISGHTALYWYRQSLGQGLEFLIYFQGNSAPDKSGLPSDRFSAERTGGSVSTLTIQRTQQEDSAVYLCASSLGNQARTYNEQFFGPGTRLTVL.